This TCR beta chain was identified in a study of blood T cell repertoires in COVID-19. Across the study: From T cells, B-cell-depleted T cells, or PBMCs came the material, which was cDNA or gDNA.

Authors' methods: Reference gene primer amplification yielded estimated nucleated cell counts. Assay used: immunoSEQ multiplex PCR; TCRdb lists only in-frame clones, some missing. V and J calls and clone size are those listed in that table; D and trimming were worked out from the DNA. The sample lists some 180,000 clones, approximately 80% occurring once. Participants came from 20 to 25 US areas, aged about 18 to 95 years. Cohort placement rested on clinical history that participants reported themselves. Germline CDR1 is MNHEY and CDR2 is SVGAGI. The ends were cut back, 5 bases at V and 2 bases at J, with 15 bases in the middle. The CDR3 loop spans 15 amino acids. This clone has at least ten counts.

The V and J genes are TRBV6-5 and TRBJ1-1; unclear D gene. The TCR sequence derives from a man aged 55 to 70 who had been exposed to COVID-19. Sequencing input: PBMCs or T cells enriched from blood (not recorded which). The CDR3 nucleotides read TGTGCCAGCAGTCTTGAAGAGAGGCTCAACACTGAAGCTTTCTTT. This translates into CASSLEERLNTEAFF.